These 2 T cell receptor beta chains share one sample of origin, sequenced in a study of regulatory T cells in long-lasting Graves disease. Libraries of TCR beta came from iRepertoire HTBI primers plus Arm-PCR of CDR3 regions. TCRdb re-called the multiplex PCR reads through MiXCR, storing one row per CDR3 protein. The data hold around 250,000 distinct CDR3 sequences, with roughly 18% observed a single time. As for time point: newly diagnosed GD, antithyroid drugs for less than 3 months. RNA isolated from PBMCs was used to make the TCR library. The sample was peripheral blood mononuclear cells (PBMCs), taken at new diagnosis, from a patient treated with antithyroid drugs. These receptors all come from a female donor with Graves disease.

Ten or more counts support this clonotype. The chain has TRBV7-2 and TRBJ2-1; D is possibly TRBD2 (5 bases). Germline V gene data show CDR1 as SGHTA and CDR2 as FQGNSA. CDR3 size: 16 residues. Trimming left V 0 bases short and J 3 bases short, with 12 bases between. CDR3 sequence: CASSLAESSFYNEQFF. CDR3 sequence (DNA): TGTGCCAGCAGCTTAGCCGAATCTAGCTTCTACAATGAGCAGTTCTTC.

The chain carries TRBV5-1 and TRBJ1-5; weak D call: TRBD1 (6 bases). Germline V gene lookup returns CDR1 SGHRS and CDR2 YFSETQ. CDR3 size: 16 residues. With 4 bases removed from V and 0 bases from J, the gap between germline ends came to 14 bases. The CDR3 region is CASSPGAGHSNQPQHF. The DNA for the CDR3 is TGCGCCAGCAGCCCGGGGGCAGGCCATAGCAATCAGCCCCAGCATTTT.